This T cell receptor (beta chain) was profiled in a study of blood T cell repertoires in COVID-19. On the study more broadly: PBMCs, B-cell-depleted T cells, or T cells provided the cDNA or gDNA that made up the material.

The junction had 8 bases not matched to a gene; V was cut back by 6 bases and J by 2 bases. The CDR3 is made up of 15 amino acids. Germline values: CDR1 SGHAT, CDR2 FQNNGV. Repertoires were generated with immunoSEQ multiplex PCR, while TCRdb's copy carries only in-frame clones and drops some. This table holds roughly 73,000 clones, 81% found once. The chain has TRBV11-2 and TRBJ2-3; TRBD2 agrees at 7 bases. This sequence was found in a woman between 65 and 79 years old with acute or convalescent COVID-19. The specimen sequenced was peripheral blood. The CDR3 DNA reads as TGTGCCAGCAGACGATCCGGGACTATCACAGATACGCAGTATTTT. It encodes CASRRSGTITDTQYF.